This is a list of T cell receptor beta chains from one sample in a study of blood T cells in healthy people across ages. TCRdb re-called the 5' RACE reads through MiXCR, storing one row per CDR3 protein. Altogether 850,000 to 950,000 distinct CDR3 sequences are present, 29% being singletons, with the ten largest covering roughly a sixth. The sample consisted of blood. The receptors stem from a woman of 80 years or more in good health. Each CDR3 is given with its conserved first and last residue. Fields, in order: D gene, V gene, clone size, J gene, CDR3 DNA, CDR3 protein. A D gene is named only where the DNA matches it firmly. Not every row has a clone size; where given, it reads once, few, many or a size class.

>.|TRBV20-1|.|TRBJ1-4
TGCAGTGCTAGAGGAGAACAGGGCGCTAATGAAAAACTGTTTTTT
CSARGEQGANEKLFF
>TRBD1|TRBV12-3/TRBV12-4|few|TRBJ1-1
TGTGCCAGCAGGGCGACAGGGGGGAGCACTGAAGCTTTCTTT
CASRATGGSTEAFF
>.|TRBV19|.|TRBJ2-3
TGTGCCAGTAGATCGGCACAGGGAGCAGATATGCAGTATTTT
CASRSAQGADMQYF
>.|TRBV6-5|.|TRBJ2-7
TGTGCCAGCAGAGCTACCCAGTCGGGCTACGAGCAGTACTTC
CASRATQSGYEQYF
>TRBD2|TRBV4-1|.|TRBJ2-2
TGCGCCAGCAGCCAAGATTTGGGGACTAGCGCCGGGGAGCTGTTTTTT
CASSQDLGTSAGELFF
>TRBD1|TRBV20-1|many|TRBJ1-2
TGCAGTCTCACCCCTCCGGGACAGGGGAGTGCTGGCTACACCTTC
CSLTPPGQGSAGYTF
>.|TRBV28|many|TRBJ2-7
TGTGCCAGCAGTCCCCGAGGGGGGGGACAGGTCTCCTACGAGCAGTACTTC
CASSPRGGGQVSYEQYF
>.|TRBV11-2|.|TRBJ2-5
TGTGCCAGCAGCTTGGAATCCGGGGCGGAACATGGGACCCAGTACTTC
CASSLESGAEHGTQYF
>.|TRBV10-3|few|TRBJ2-7
TGTGCCATCAGTGGCGGTGTAGGGCCTTCCTACGAGCAGTACTTC
CAISGGVGPSYEQYF
>TRBD1|TRBV15|many|TRBJ2-5
TGTGCCACCAGCAGAGCACCGGACAGGGGACAAGAGACCCAGTACTTC
CATSRAPDRGQETQYF
>TRBD1|TRBV7-6|.|TRBJ1-6
TGTGCCAGCAGCCAGGGACAGGGGGCAAATTCACCCCTCCACTTT
CASSQGQGANSPLHF
>.|TRBV6-2/TRBV6-3|.|TRBJ2-7
TGTGCCATTAGTGACAGTAACTCCTACGAGCAGTACTTC
CAISDSNSYEQYF
>.|TRBV20-1|many|TRBJ2-7
TGCAGTGCTCCAACAGGGTACGAGCAGTACTTC
CSAPTGYEQYF
>.|TRBV6-2/TRBV6-3|few|TRBJ1-2
TGTGCCAGCAACCTACAGGGCCGACCTGGCTACACCTTC
CASNLQGRPGYTF
>.|TRBV20-1|.|TRBJ1-2
TGCAGTGCTGCCCGGGGGAGTCAAGAGGGGAAGGGCTACACCTTC
CSAARGSQEGKGYTF